This T cell receptor beta chain was retrieved from a study of blood T cell repertoires in COVID-19. Original data processing: Estimation of nucleated cell counts relied on the amplification of reference gene primers. Method: immunoSEQ multiplex PCR; TCRdb's copy keeps in-frame clones and lacks some. The DNA was the basis for D and trimming; V, J and clone size are from that table. The sample lists about 79,000 clones; about 87% were seen once. CDR1 is LGHNA, CDR2 YSLEER, per germline. V shed 0 bases, J shed 1 base, and the junction held 3 bases outside the gene matches. The CDR3 runs 15 residues. Sequencing input: peripheral blood. The chain couples TRBV4-3 to TRBJ2-7; 7 bases are shared with TRBD1. The TCR comes from a man aged 50-59 years with active COVID-19. As DNA, the CDR3 is TGCGCCAGCAGCCAAGAGAACAGGGGTTCCTACGAGCAGTACTTC. Translation gives CASSQENRGSYEQYF.